This T cell receptor beta chain was identified during a study of T cells in localized non-small cell lung cancer. Notes on the study in general: When the top 100 tumor clones were examined, a median about 60 of them also appeared in the adjacent lung, which was paired and uninvolved. Only one tumor region went through sequencing, so heterogeneity may still be there. Longer overall survival accompanied higher blood T cell density.

Of note for this clone: As yet, its antigen is unknown.

Produced via immunoSEQ multiplex PCR; TCRdb's table is partial and in-frame only. Of 50,000 to 75,000 clones listed, 70% to 90% are singletons. This CDR3 comprises 16 residues. V gave up 4 bases and J gave up 4 bases, with 18 bases separating them. Per the germline V gene, CDR1 is SGHTA and CDR2 is FQGTGA. The chain joins TRBV7-3 to TRBJ2-3; either TRBD1 or TRBD2 may supply D (5 bases each). The TCR sequence derives from a man aged 35 to 69 with stage I squamous cell lung carcinoma. Specimen: peripheral blood, collected before any cancer treatment. Here the CDR3 reads CASSSAFNQGADTQYF. For the CDR3, the DNA is TGTGCCAGCAGCTCAGCCTTTAACCAGGGAGCAGATACGCAGTATTTT.